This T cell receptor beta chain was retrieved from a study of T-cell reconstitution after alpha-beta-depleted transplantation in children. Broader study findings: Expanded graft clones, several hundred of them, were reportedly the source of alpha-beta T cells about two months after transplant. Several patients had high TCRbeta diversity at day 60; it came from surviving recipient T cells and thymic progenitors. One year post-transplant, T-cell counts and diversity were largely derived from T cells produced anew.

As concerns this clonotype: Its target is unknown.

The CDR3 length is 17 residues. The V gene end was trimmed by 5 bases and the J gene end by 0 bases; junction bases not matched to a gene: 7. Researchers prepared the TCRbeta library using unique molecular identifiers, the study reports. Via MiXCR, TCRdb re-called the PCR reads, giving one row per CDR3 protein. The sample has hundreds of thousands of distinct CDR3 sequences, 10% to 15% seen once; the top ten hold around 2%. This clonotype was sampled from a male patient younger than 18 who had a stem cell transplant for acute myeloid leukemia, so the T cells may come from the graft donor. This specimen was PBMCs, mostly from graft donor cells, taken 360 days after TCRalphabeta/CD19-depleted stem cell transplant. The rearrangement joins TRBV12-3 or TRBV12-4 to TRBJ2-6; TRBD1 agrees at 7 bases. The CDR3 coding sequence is TGTGCCAGCAGTCTCGGGACAGTGGGCTCTGGGGCCAACGTCCTGACTTTC. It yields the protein CASSLGTVGSGANVLTF.